This TCR beta chain comes out of a study of blood T cell repertoires in COVID-19. As for the study in general: Researchers got acute and convalescent COVID-19 samples from the United States, Italy and Spain. PBMCs, B-cell-depleted T cells, or T cells were the source of the cDNA or gDNA that made up the material.

Germline V gives CDR1 SGDLS, CDR2 YYNGEE. V was clipped by 4 bases and J by 0 bases, with 8 bases between them. The CDR3 length is 15 residues. Authors' analysis steps: Reference gene primers were amplified, and this amplification served to estimate nucleated cell counts. The data were produced by immunoSEQ multiplex PCR, yet TCRdb's version contains in-frame clones alone and is incomplete. That table furnishes V, J and clone size, whereas the DNA furnished D and trimming. The table includes roughly 71,000 clones, 75% to 85% detected once. This receptor was identified in a man in his 70s who had recovered from COVID-19. The gene calls are TRBV9 and TRBJ2-6; D is undetermined. Sequencing input: peripheral blood. The CDR3 DNA sequence: TGTGCCAGCAGCCAAGACATCTCTGGGGCCAACGTCCTGACTTTC. Its translation is CASSQDISGANVLTF.